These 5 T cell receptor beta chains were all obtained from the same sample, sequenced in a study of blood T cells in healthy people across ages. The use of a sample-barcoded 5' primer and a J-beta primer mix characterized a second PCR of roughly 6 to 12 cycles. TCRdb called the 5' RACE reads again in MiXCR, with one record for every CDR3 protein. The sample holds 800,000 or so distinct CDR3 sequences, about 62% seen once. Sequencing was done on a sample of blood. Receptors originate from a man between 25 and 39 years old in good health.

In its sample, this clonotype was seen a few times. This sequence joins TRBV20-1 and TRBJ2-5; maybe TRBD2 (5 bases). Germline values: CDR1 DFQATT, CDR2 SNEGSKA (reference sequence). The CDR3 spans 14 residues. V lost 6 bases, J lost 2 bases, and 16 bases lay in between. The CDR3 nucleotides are TGCAGTGCCGGACTGTCCCCGGGGCAAGAGACCCAGTACTTC. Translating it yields CSAGLSPGQETQYF.

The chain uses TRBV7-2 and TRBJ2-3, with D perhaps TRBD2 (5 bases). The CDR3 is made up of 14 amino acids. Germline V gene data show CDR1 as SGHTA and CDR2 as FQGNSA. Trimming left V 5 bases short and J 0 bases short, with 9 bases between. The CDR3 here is CASSVSASTDTQYF. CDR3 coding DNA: TGTGCCAGCAGCGTTAGCGCTAGCACAGATACGCAGTATTTT.

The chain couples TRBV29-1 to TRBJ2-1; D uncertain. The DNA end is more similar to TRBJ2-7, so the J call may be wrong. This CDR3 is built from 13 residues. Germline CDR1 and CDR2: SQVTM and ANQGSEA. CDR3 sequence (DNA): TGCAGCGTTGAAACATATTCCTACAATGAGCAGTACTTC. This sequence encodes CSVETYSYNEQYF.

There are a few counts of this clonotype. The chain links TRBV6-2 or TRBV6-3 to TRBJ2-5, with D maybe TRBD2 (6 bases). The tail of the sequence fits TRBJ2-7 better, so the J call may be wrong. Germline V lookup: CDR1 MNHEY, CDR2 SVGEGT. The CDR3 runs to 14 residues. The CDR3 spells CASTPPGLWDEQYF. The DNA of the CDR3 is TGTGCCAGCACTCCCCCGGGACTGTGGGACGAGCAGTACTTC.

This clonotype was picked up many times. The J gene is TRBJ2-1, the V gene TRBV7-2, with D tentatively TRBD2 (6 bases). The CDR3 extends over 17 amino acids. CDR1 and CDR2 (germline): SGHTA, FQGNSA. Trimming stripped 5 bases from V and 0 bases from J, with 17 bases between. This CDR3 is CASSLAGGASSYNEQFF. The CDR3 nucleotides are TGTGCCAGCAGCCTTGCCGGGGGAGCCAGCTCCTACAATGAGCAGTTCTTC.